Below, 6 T cell receptor beta chains from the same sample are listed, as sequenced in a study of shared clonotypes between healthy human individuals. Sequencing was performed with immunoSEQ multiplex PCR; in TCRdb, only in-frame clones are kept and a portion is missing. The repertoire has some 1.5 million clones, approximately 98% of them found once; the top ten carry 0.4% to 0.45%. The specimen sequenced was naive CD4+ T cells sorted from blood. Subset specified: CD45RA+ positively selected. All receptors come from a young man in good health.

This chain links TRBV29-1 with TRBJ2-2; a weak D match, TRBD1 (5 bases). This CDR3 is 13 amino acids long. Germline CDR1 SQVTM, CDR2 ANQGSEA. Between the trimmed V and J ends, which lost 5 bases and 3 bases, there was a span of 10 bases. The CDR3 reads CSVTRQYTGELFF. The DNA for the CDR3 is TGCAGCGTTACCCGACAGTACACCGGGGAGCTGTTTTTT.

This sequence joins TRBV7-9 and TRBJ2-5, with a tentative D call TRBD2 (5 bases). This CDR3 has 15 amino acids. Trimming took off 4 bases at V and 5 bases at J, with 17 bases between the two ends. From germline, CDR1 is SEHNR and CDR2 FQNEAQ (reference sequence). CDR3: CASSSLTSIMETQYF. DNA for the CDR3: TGTGCCAGCAGCTCCCTAACTAGTATCATGGAGACCCAGTACTTC. The full variable domain, with the rest looked up from reference TRBV7-9 and TRBJ2-5, is DTGVSQNPRHKITKRGQNVTFRCDPISEHNRLYWYRQTLGQGPEFLTYFQNEAQLEKSRLLSDRFSAERPKGSFSTLEIQRTEQGDSAMYLCASSSLTSIMETQYFGPGTRLLVL.

The rearrangement joins TRBV20-1 to TRBJ2-5; no reliable D call. This CDR3 has 11 amino acids. CDR1 and CDR2 (germline): DFQATT, SNEGSKA (reference sequence). V was pared by 6 bases and J by 3 bases, with 8 bases between. As DNA, the CDR3 is TGCAGTGCCAACGGCGAAGAGACCCAGTACTTC. Amino acid sequence: CSANGEETQYF.

The DNA for the CDR3 is TGTGCCAGCAGTCGAAACTACGAGCAGTACTTC. Encoded protein: CASSRNYEQYF. V is TRBV5-6 and J is TRBJ2-7; D remains ambiguous. The CDR3 is 11 residues long. V lost 5 bases, J lost 3 bases, and 6 bases lay in between. Germline CDR1 is SGHDT and CDR2 is YYEEEE. The whole variable domain, remainder taken from reference TRBV5-6 and TRBJ2-7, is DAGVTQSPTHLIKTRGQQVTLRCSPKSGHDTVSWYQQALGQGPQFIFQYYEEEERQRGNFPDRFSGHQFPNYSSELNVNALLLGDSALYLCASSRNYEQYFGPGTRLTVT.

V gene TRBV28 combines with J gene TRBJ2-7, with 11 bases lining up with TRBD2. In germline, CDR1 is MDHEN, CDR2 SYDVKM. V shed 3 bases, J shed 5 bases, and the junction held 18 bases outside the gene matches. The CDR3 is made up of 19 amino acids. Here the CDR3 DNA reads TGTGCCAGCAGTTTCCCCGGGGCGCGTACTAGCGGGAGAGCCGACGAGCAGTACTTC. Amino acids: CASSFPGARTSGRADEQYF.

This sequence joins TRBV7-9 and TRBJ1-2; 9 bases map to TRBD1. Trimming took 6 bases from V and 1 from J; bases not matched to a gene: 3. CDR1 and CDR2 (germline): SEHNR, FQNEAQ (reference sequence). The CDR3 is made up of 14 amino acids. CDR3 protein: CASRETGGNYGYTF. DNA for the CDR3: TGTGCCAGCAGAGAGACAGGGGGTAACTATGGCTACACCTTC.